This T cell receptor (beta chain) was identified during a study of blood T cell repertoires in COVID-19. Study-wide background: Nucleic acid was either cDNA or gDNA, and it came from T cells, B-cell-depleted T cells, or PBMCs.

Seattle patients were enrolled during active infection and followed longitudinally. Original analysis: The authors estimated nucleated cell counts from reference gene primer amplification. Libraries were prepared by immunoSEQ multiplex PCR; TCRdb keeps only in-frame clonotypes and omits some of them. For V, J and clone size, that table is used; D and trimming come from the DNA. Among about 260,000 clones, 88% were seen once, and the ten largest hold around 9.6%. Material for sequencing was peripheral blood. This sequence originates from a woman between 65 and 79 years old with COVID-19, enrolled during active disease.

The CDR3 protein is CASRGQGVRTEAFF. The DNA of the CDR3 is TGCGCCAGCAGAGGACAGGGGGTACGCACTGAAGCTTTCTTT. The gene calls are TRBV5-1 and TRBJ1-1, with TRBD1 identical over 10 bases. Trimming took 5 bases from V and 4 from J; bases not matched to a gene: 5. The germline CDR1 and CDR2 sequences are SGHRS and YFSETQ. This CDR3 is 14 amino acids long.